These 26 T cell receptor beta chains share one sample of origin, sequenced in a study of T cell changes during pregnancy in multiple sclerosis. Profiling relied on immunoSEQ multiplex PCR, and the TCRdb table lists in-frame clones only, not all of them. This sample has 85,000 to 110,000 clones, with roughly nine tenths found just once. The sample in question was peripheral blood, obtained after pregnancy. The receptor source for this set is a female donor with multiple sclerosis, enrolled in a pregnancy study.

The V gene is TRBV6-5, the J gene TRBJ2-1, with D maybe TRBD2 (6 bases). Germline CDR1 and CDR2: MNHEY and SVGAGI. CDR3 size: 13 residues. Trimming cost V 5 bases and J 4 bases, with 9 bases left between them. In nucleotides, the CDR3 is TGTGCCAGCAGTAGGACTATTTACAATGAGCAGTTCTTC. Translating gives CASSRTIYNEQFF.

This sequence joins TRBV5-1 and TRBJ2-1; 9 positions match TRBD2. Germline V gives CDR1 SGHRS, CDR2 YFSETQ. The CDR3 consists of 15 residues. V dropped 2 bases and J dropped 7; count of bases not matched to a gene: 7. Here the CDR3 DNA reads TGCGCCAGCAGCTTCCAGCGGGGGGCCTTGAATGAGCAGTTCTTC. It translates to CASSFQRGALNEQFF.

The CDR3, as DNA: TGTGCCAGCAGCACCGCTAACCTTCCCAACGAGCAGTACTTC. Translated: CASSTANLPNEQYF. This rearrangement joins TRBV5-4 to TRBJ2-7; D call uncertain. The germline V and J ends were trimmed by 4 bases and 5 bases, with 16 bases remaining between them. In germline, CDR1 is SGHNT, CDR2 YYREEE (reference sequence). CDR3 size: 14 residues. The full variable domain, with the rest looked up from reference TRBV5-4 and TRBJ2-7, is ETGVTQSPTHLIKTRGQQVTLRCSSQSGHNTVSWYQQALGQGPQFIFQYYREEENGRGNFPPRFSGLQFPNYSSELNVNALELDDSALYLCASSTANLPNEQYFGPGTRLTVT.

This sequence joins TRBV12-5 and TRBJ2-5, with TRBD2 matching 11 bases. The V gene end was trimmed by 8 bases and the J gene end by 5 bases; junction bases not matched to a gene: 7. This CDR3 is built from 14 residues. CDR1 and CDR2 (germline): LGHNT, FRNRAP. The CDR3 region is CASNSGGAGETQYF. CDR3 DNA: TGTGCTAGTAATAGCGGGGGGGCCGGTGAGACCCAGTACTTC.

The CDR3 loop reads CASSLVPRGRSGELFF. Here the CDR3 DNA reads TGTGCCAGCAGCTTAGTCCCCAGGGGGAGGTCCGGGGAGCTGTTTTTT. The chain links TRBV11-1 to TRBJ2-2; possible D gene TRBD1, 7 bases. Per germline, CDR1 SGHAT and CDR2 FQDESV (reference sequence). The ends were cut back, 1 base at V and 6 bases at J, with 15 bases in the middle. The CDR3 covers 16 residues.

CDR3 residues: CASSRGGGRASNEQFF. As DNA, the CDR3 is TGTGCCAGTAGTAGGGGTGGCGGGAGGGCCTCCAATGAGCAGTTCTTC. The rearrangement joins TRBV19 to TRBJ2-1, with 9 bases lining up with TRBD2. Trimming at V came to 4 bases and at J to 6 bases, leaving 10 bases not matched to a gene. The germline V gene encodes CDR1 LNHDA and CDR2 SQIVND (reference sequence). This CDR3 has 16 amino acids.

The sample holds one count of this clone. This chain connects TRBV27 to TRBJ1-2; D is perhaps TRBD1 (6 bases). The CDR3 loop spans 15 amino acids. Germline loops: CDR1 MNHEY, CDR2 SMNVEV (reference sequence). Trimming removed 4 bases from V and 5 bases from J, with 17 bases in between. CDR3 residues: CASSSLTGSFYGYTF. For the CDR3, the DNA is TGTGCCAGCAGTTCCCTGACAGGATCGTTTTATGGCTACACCTTC.

The chain combines TRBV7-2 with TRBJ2-5; 10 nucleotides align to TRBD1. Germline V gives CDR1 SGHTA, CDR2 FQGNSA. Germline trimming cut 4 bases from V and 2 bases from J; bases unmatched to any gene: 10. The CDR3 sequence is 17 residues long. The CDR3 region is CASSSTGGLAYQETQYF. DNA for the CDR3: TGTGCCAGCAGCTCGACAGGGGGCCTGGCGTATCAAGAGACCCAGTACTTC.

The chain has TRBV5-1 and TRBJ2-7, with TRBD2 identical over 11 bases. This CDR3 region has 14 residues. V shed 4 bases and J 5 bases; nucleotides not matched to a gene: 5. The germline gives CDR1 SGHRS, CDR2 YFSETQ. Written as DNA, the CDR3 is TGCGCCAGCAGCCCACTAGCGGGAGTTGACGAGCAGTACTTC. Amino acids: CASSPLAGVDEQYF.

This clone was recorded a few times. The genes are TRBV6-1 and TRBJ2-7; D perhaps matches TRBD2 (5 bases). There are 17 residues in the CDR3. The V gene lost 4 bases and the J gene lost 5 bases, with 24 bases spanning the gap. CDR1 and CDR2 (germline): MNHNS, SASEGT. CDR3 amino acids: CASSAFALSGRLDEQYF. DNA for the CDR3: TGTGCCAGCAGTGCTTTTGCTTTGAGTGGGAGACTCGACGAGCAGTACTTC.

V usage is TRBV20-1 and J usage is TRBJ2-3; D call uncertain. V lost 0 bases, J lost 8 bases, and 3 bases lay in between. Germline CDR1 is DFQATT and CDR2 is SNEGSKA (reference sequence). The CDR3 totals 10 residues. CDR3 in amino acids: CSARDSTQYF. In DNA, the CDR3 is TGCAGTGCTAGAGACTCTACGCAGTATTTT.

J is TRBJ2-2 and V is TRBV12-2; the table calls TRBD1, which could not be checked here. TRBV12-2 corresponds to a pseudogene. The CDR3 runs to 21 residues. CDR3 bases: TGTGCAAGTCGCTTACCGGGAATTCCGGGACAGGGGGTGGGGAACACCGGGGAGCTGTTTTTT. As protein: CASRLPGIPGQGVGNTGELFF.

The V gene is TRBV2, the J gene TRBJ1-1; no firm D call. CDR3 size: 13 residues. Trimming took off 6 bases at V and 1 base at J, with 9 bases between the two ends. CDR1 SNHLY and CDR2 FYNNEI come from the germline V gene. The chain's CDR3 is CASRHTENTEAFF. The CDR3 DNA is TGTGCCAGCAGGCATACAGAGAACACTGAAGCTTTCTTT.

This clone was observed a single time. The chain is built from TRBV2 and TRBJ2-7; 7 nucleotides match TRBD1. From germline, CDR1 is SNHLY and CDR2 FYNNEI. This CDR3 spans 15 amino acids. Losses at the gene ends were 6 bases for V and 7 bases for J; bases not matched to a gene: 15. The CDR3 DNA sequence: TGTGCCAGCAGCTTGGACAGGTCGGTTACGGGGGAGCAGTACTTC. It is translated as CASSLDRSVTGEQYF.

The V gene is TRBV27, the J gene TRBJ2-1; maybe TRBD2 (5 bases). This CDR3 spans 14 amino acids. The germline CDR1 and CDR2 sequences are MNHEY and SMNVEV (reference sequence). Trimming removed 2 bases at V and 7 bases at J, with 12 bases between. As DNA, the CDR3 is TGTGCCAGCAGTTTAGAGGGCACTTTAAATGAGCAGTTCTTC. Protein sequence: CASSLEGTLNEQFF.

Written as DNA, the CDR3 is TGTGCCAGCAGCTTTTTAGCGATTGCTTACGAGCAGTACTTC. Translating it yields CASSFLAIAYEQYF. The V and J genes are TRBV7-8 and TRBJ2-7, with a tentative D call TRBD2 (5 bases). CDR3 length equals 14 residues. CDR1 and CDR2 (germline): SGHVS, FQNEAQ. The V end was cut by 3 bases, the J end by 4 bases, with 13 bases between.

V and J are TRBV29-1 and TRBJ1-2, with 10 positions matching TRBD1. The CDR3 runs 15 residues. CDR1 SQVTM and CDR2 ANQGSEA come from the germline V gene. V was pared by 3 bases and J by 7 bases, with 11 bases of the junction left unmatched. The CDR3 region is CSVDSDRGYRGGYTF. The CDR3 DNA reads TGCAGCGTTGATTCGGACAGGGGGTATCGCGGTGGCTACACCTTC.

CDR3 nucleotides: TGTGCCAGTAGTATAGTCGTAGCGTATGAGCAGTTCTTC. Translating it yields CASSIVVAYEQFF. The chain has TRBV19 and TRBJ2-1; D perhaps matches TRBD2 (5 bases). The CDR3 sequence is 13 residues long. From germline, CDR1 is LNHDA and CDR2 SQIVND (reference sequence). V lost 1 base to trimming and J lost 8 bases, with 9 bases between them.

The chain joins TRBV7-9 to TRBJ1-5; 9 bases are shared with TRBD1. CDR3 length: 16 residues. Germline V gives CDR1 SEHNR, CDR2 FQNEAQ (reference sequence). Losses at the gene ends were 5 bases for V and 3 bases for J; bases not matched to a gene: 8. CDR3 DNA sequence: TGTGCCAGCAGCCCGGGACAGGGATTGAACAATCAGCCCCAGCATTTT. Its translation: CASSPGQGLNNQPQHF.

The gene calls are TRBV7-6 and TRBJ2-4; D ambiguous. The CDR3 is 14 residues long. Trimming cost V 5 bases and J 5 bases, with 13 bases left between them. Germline V lookup: CDR1 SGHVS, CDR2 FNYEAQ. The CDR3 sequence: CASSPLQAENIQYF. As DNA, the CDR3 is TGTGCCAGCAGCCCTCTCCAGGCAGAAAACATTCAGTACTTC.

The V gene is TRBV6-5, the J gene TRBJ2-2; D is perhaps TRBD1 (5 bases). Between the trimmed V and J ends, which lost 3 bases and 5 bases, there was a span of 10 bases. Germline CDR1 MNHEY, CDR2 SVGAGI. There are 14 residues in the CDR3. The DNA of the CDR3 is TGTGCCAGCAGTTATTTGGGGCGTACCGGGGAGCTGTTTTTT. Translating it yields CASSYLGRTGELFF.

The chain carries TRBV6-1 and TRBJ1-5; 11 nucleotides align to TRBD1. J lost 5 bases, V lost 5 bases, and 5 bases had no gene match. The V gene's germline CDR1 is MNHNS and CDR2 SASEGT. The CDR3 consists of 15 residues. The CDR3: CASSPRTGGHQPQHF. CDR3 coding DNA: TGTGCCAGCAGTCCTCGGACAGGGGGCCATCAGCCCCAGCATTTT.

The rearrangement uses TRBV5-5 and TRBJ2-5; TRBD1 matches at 7 bases. This CDR3 is 15 amino acids long. Germline loops: CDR1 SGHKS, CDR2 YYEKEE (reference sequence). Losses at the gene ends were 5 bases for V and 0 bases for J; bases not matched to a gene: 7. CDR3 region: CASSRTGVHQETQYF. The CDR3, as DNA: TGTGCCAGCAGTCGTACAGGGGTCCACCAAGAGACCCAGTACTTC. The complete variable domain, with remaining parts taken from reference TRBV5-5 and TRBJ2-5, reads DAGVTQSPTHLIKTRGQQVTLRCSPISGHKSVSWYQQVLGQGPQFIFQYYEKEERGRGNFPDRFSARQFPNYSSELNVNALLLGDSALYLCASSRTGVHQETQYFGPGTRLLVL.

The chain uses TRBV7-3 and TRBJ2-5; no clear D. CDR1 is SGHTA and CDR2 is FQGTGA in the germline V gene. Trimming took 2 bases from V and 2 from J, leaving 6 bases between them. This CDR3 contains 13 residues. CDR3 DNA: TGTGCCAGCAGCTTAGGTCTACAAGAGACCCAGTACTTC. Translated: CASSLGLQETQYF.

This clone was found many times. The rearrangement uses TRBV9 and TRBJ1-2, with D maybe TRBD1 (6 bases). CDR1 is SGDLS and CDR2 is YYNGEE in the germline V gene. This CDR3 has 14 amino acids. The V gene lost 1 base and the J gene lost 4 bases, with 11 bases spanning the gap. The CDR3 nucleotides are TGTGCCAGCAGCGTACTGGGACATAGCTATGGCTACACCTTC. This gives the protein CASSVLGHSYGYTF. Full variable domain (rest looked up from reference TRBV9 and TRBJ1-2): DSGVTQTPKHLITATGQRVTLRCSPRSGDLSVYWYQQSLDQGLQFLIQYYNGEERAKGNILERFSAQQFPDLHSELNLSSLELGDSALYFCASSVLGHSYGYTFGSGTRLTVV.

V gene TRBV5-4 combines with J gene TRBJ2-3; 8 nucleotides agree with TRBD1. The germline V gene has CDR1 SGHNT and CDR2 YYREEE (reference sequence). Trimming removed 4 bases from V and 3 bases from J; junction bases left unmatched: 4. The CDR3 covers 14 residues. The CDR3 sequence: CASSPTGDTDTQYF. In nucleotides, the CDR3 is TGTGCCAGCAGCCCGACAGGGGATACAGATACGCAGTATTTT.